This paragraph covers one T cell receptor beta chain sequence. This specimen belongs to a study of blood T cell repertoires in COVID-19. On the study more broadly: Sample material is recorded as cDNA or gDNA derived from T cells, B-cell-depleted T cells, or PBMCs.

Trimming took 0 bases from V and 6 from J; bases not matched to a gene: 7. CDR1 is MNHEY, CDR2 SVGAGI, per germline. This CDR3 contains 16 residues. Study processing details: Cell counts per sample came from amplifying reference gene primers. Generated by immunoSEQ multiplex PCR, the TCRdb table keeps only in-frame clones and is missing some. V, J and clone size are taken as reported in that table, and D and trimming were inferred from the DNA itself. Among fewer than 75,000 clones listed, 90% were seen once. The chain couples TRBV6-5 to TRBJ2-1, with 8 bases that match TRBD1. Sequenced sample: peripheral blood. This TCR was sampled from a human donor in a cohort sampled during active COVID-19. The CDR3 sequence: CASSYSGQGPINEQFF. The CDR3 nucleotides are TGTGCCAGCAGTTACTCCGGACAGGGTCCGATCAATGAGCAGTTCTTC.